The 11 T cell receptor beta chains given below trace back to one sample, sequenced in a study of blood T cell repertoires in COVID-19. Some clones are missing from TCRdb's copy, which holds only in-frame ones; the method was immunoSEQ multiplex PCR. The sample carries about 370,000 clones, approximately 90% recorded once. What was sequenced was PBMCs or T cells enriched from blood (not recorded which). The receptors derive from a middle-aged woman who had been exposed to COVID-19.

This clone was detected only once. In nucleotides, the CDR3 is TGTGCCAGCACCCGGACTAGCGGCTACGAGCAGTACTTC. This gives the protein CASTRTSGYEQYF. V gene TRBV7-2 combines with J gene TRBJ2-7; 10 nucleotides line up with TRBD2. The CDR3 is made up of 13 amino acids. J lost 3 bases, V lost 7 bases, and 3 bases had no gene match. Looked up from germline, CDR1 is SGHTA and CDR2 is FQGNSA. Using reference TRBV7-2 and TRBJ2-7 for the parts outside the CDR3, the full variable domain is GAGVSQSPSNKVTEKGKDVELRCDPISGHTALYWYRQSLGQGLEFLIYFQGNSAPDKSGLPSDRFSAERTGGSVSTLTIQRTQQEDSAVYLCASTRTSGYEQYFGPGTRLTVT.

CDR3 sequence (DNA): TGCGCCAGCAGCTTGGCTAGCGGCCACTACGAGCAGTACTTC. Its translation is CASSLASGHYEQYF. This chain joins TRBV5-1 and TRBJ2-7, with 7 bases matching TRBD2. The germline gives CDR1 SGHRS, CDR2 YFSETQ. The V gene end was trimmed by 0 bases and the J gene end by 3 bases; junction bases not matched to a gene: 3. This CDR3 contains 14 residues.

The rearrangement links TRBV25-1 to TRBJ1-6, with 9 bases fitting TRBD1. CDR3 length: 15 residues. CDR1 and CDR2 from the germline V gene are MGHDK and SYGVNS. V shed 3 bases and J 11 bases; nucleotides not matched to a gene: 8. The CDR3 nucleotides are TGTGCCAGCAGTGAGAGGGACAGGGATAGTCCACCCCTCCACTTT. Its protein is CASSERDRDSPPLHF. The full variable domain, with the rest looked up from reference TRBV25-1 and TRBJ1-6, is EADIYQTPRYLVIGTGKKITLECSQTMGHDKMYWYQQDPGMELHLIHYSYGVNSTEKGDLSSESTVSRIRTEHFPLTLESARPSHTSQYLCASSERDRDSPPLHFGNGTRLTVT.

This chain joins TRBV25-1 and TRBJ2-7; no clear D gene. From germline, CDR1 is MGHDK and CDR2 SYGVNS. The V and J ends lost 0 bases and 2 bases respectively, with 11 bases between them. CDR3 size: 15 residues. The CDR3 loop reads CASSEYEAYAYEQYF. The CDR3 bases are TGTGCCAGCAGTGAATATGAGGCCTATGCCTACGAGCAGTACTTC.

The V gene is TRBV21-1, the J gene TRBJ2-5; TRBD1, as called in the table, went unchecked against the DNA. TRBV21-1 is given as a pseudogene. CDR3 length: 15 amino acids. CDR3 in DNA: TGTGCCAGCAGCAACTACCGGGACATACAAGAGACCCAGTACTTC. Encoded protein: CASSNYRDIQETQYF.

The gene calls are TRBV27 and TRBJ1-2; D unclear. Trimming removed 3 bases at V and 2 bases at J, with 7 bases between. This CDR3 is built from 13 residues. The V gene's germline CDR1 is MNHEY and CDR2 SMNVEV (reference sequence). Here the CDR3 reads CASSFKRNYGYTF. The CDR3 coding sequence is TGTGCCAGCAGTTTCAAGAGGAACTATGGCTACACCTTC.

The CDR3 nucleotides are TGTGCCAGCAGCTCAACGAGAATAAGGGGCGGAGAGACCCAGTACTTC. Its protein product is CASSSTRIRGGETQYF. The rearrangement links TRBV11-1 to TRBJ2-5, with D perhaps TRBD1 (5 bases). This CDR3 contains 16 residues. Deletions cut 4 bases from V and 4 bases from J, with 19 bases between. Germline V gives CDR1 SGHAT, CDR2 FQDESV (reference sequence).

CDR3 bases: TGTGCCAGCAGCGCCGGAAGACAGGGGGTTTACAATGAGCAGTTCTTC. Translated: CASSAGRQGVYNEQFF. V usage is TRBV9 and J usage is TRBJ2-1; 9 bases align to TRBD1. The CDR3 has 16 amino acids. The V gene end was trimmed by 3 bases and the J gene end by 4 bases; junction bases not matched to a gene: 8. Germline V gene data show CDR1 as SGDLS and CDR2 as YYNGEE.

The J gene is TRBJ1-2, the V gene TRBV5-5; possibly TRBD1 for D (6 bases). The germline V gene encodes CDR1 SGHKS and CDR2 YYEKEE (reference sequence). The ends were cut back, 4 bases at V and 6 bases at J, with 19 bases in the middle. The CDR3 length is 15 residues. CDR3 loop: CASSAWDTNLNGYTF. CDR3 DNA: TGTGCCAGCAGCGCCTGGGACACGAACCTCAATGGCTACACCTTC.

The genes are TRBV3-1 (or the pseudogene TRBV3-2) and TRBJ2-2, with 11 bases fitting TRBD2. The CDR3 is 15 amino acids. J lost 6 bases, V lost 5 bases, and 5 bases had no gene match. CDR1 is LGHDT, CDR2 YNNKEL, per germline (reference sequence). CDR3 loop: CASSVVSGGAGELFF. DNA for the CDR3: TGTGCCAGCAGCGTTGTTAGCGGGGGGGCCGGGGAGCTGTTTTTT.

The rearrangement joins TRBV11-3 to TRBJ1-3, with 9 bases aligning to TRBD1. CDR3 length: 15 amino acids. The V and J ends lost 6 bases and 8 bases, in that order; junction bases with no gene match: 11. Germline values: CDR1 SGHNT, CDR2 YENEEA. CDR3 sequence: CASRSTGQGGDTIYF. The DNA of the CDR3 is TGTGCCAGCAGATCCACGGGACAGGGTGGTGACACCATATATTTT.